A selection of T cell receptor beta chains follows, all from one sample in a study of blood T cell repertoires in COVID-19. This table comes from immunoSEQ multiplex PCR, and its TCRdb copy is limited to in-frame clones, with some not included. Among about 260,000 clones, around 87% were seen once, and the ten largest hold 2.4%. The sample taken for sequencing was PBMCs or T cells enriched from blood (not recorded which). The receptors here all came from a woman aged 18-30 years who had recovered from COVID-19. CDR3s include the opening cysteine and the closing phenylalanine or tryptophan. D genes are given only for firm matches. Clone sizes are given selectively: once, few, many, or a class where the clone is expanded.

length | size | D | J | V | DNA | CDR3
15 | . | TRBD1 | TRBJ1-5 | TRBV28 | TGTGCCAGCACCGCCCGGGACAGGAGCAATCAGCCCCAGCATTTT | CASTARDRSNQPQHF
14 | . | TRBD1 | TRBJ1-5 | TRBV4-1 | TGCGCCAGCAGTCCGGACAGGGGGGGTCAGCCCCAGCATTTT | CASSPDRGGQPQHF
14 | . | . | TRBJ1-2 | TRBV5-1 | TGCGCCAGCAGCTTGGACGACAGTAACTATGGCTACACCTTC | CASSLDDSNYGYTF
15 | . | . | TRBJ1-4 | TRBV3-1/TRBV3-2 | TGTGCCAGCAGCCAAGAGCAGGCCGGAAATGAAAAACTGTTTTTT | CASSQEQAGNEKLFF
13 | . | . | TRBJ1-1 | TRBV27 | TGTGCCAGCAGTTCCACAGCGAACACTGAAGCTTTCTTT | CASSSTANTEAFF
16 | . | . | TRBJ2-2 | TRBV19 | TGTGCCAGTAGGATGCCCGTGACAATGAACACCGGGGAGCTGTTTTTT | CASRMPVTMNTGELFF
15 | . | TRBD2 | TRBJ2-7 | TRBV5-8 | TGTGCCAGCAGGCCCCTAGCGGGGGGGCTCTTCGGGCAGTACTTC | CASRPLAGGLFGQYF
19 | . | TRBD2 | TRBJ2-3 | TRBV28 | TGTGCCAGCAGTTTTCCCCAGCTAGCGGGGACTTATAACACAGATACGCAGTATTTT | CASSFPQLAGTYNTDTQYF
14 | . | . | TRBJ2-7 | TRBV2 | TGTGCCCACCAGGCGGGGTTTAGCTCCTACGAGCAGTACTTC | CAHQAGFSSYEQYF
14 | . | . | TRBJ2-1 | TRBV20-1 | TGCAGTGCTAGTGGAACTTTCACCTACAATGAGCAGTTCTTC | CSASGTFTYNEQFF
15 | . | TRBD1 | TRBJ1-6 | TRBV2 | TGTGCCAGCAGTCCCATTGGACAGGGTGGGTCACCCCTCCACTTT | CASSPIGQGGSPLHF
14 | . | . | TRBJ1-1 | TRBV6-5 | TGTGCCAGCGGACAAGGGTCCATGAACACTGAAGCTTTCTTT | CASGQGSMNTEAFF
14 | . | TRBD1 | TRBJ2-2 | TRBV6-5 | TGTGCCAGCGGGACAGGACGGGACACCGGGGAGCTGTTTTTT | CASGTGRDTGELFF
16 | . | . | TRBJ2-1 | TRBV5-4 | TGTGCCAGCAGCTTGCCGGGATTTTCCCCTTACAATGAGCAGTTCTTC | CASSLPGFSPYNEQFF
14 | . | . | TRBJ1-2 | TRBV21-1 | TGTGCCAGCAGCAGGGACAGGGCGGGCTATGGCTACACCTTC | CASSRDRAGYGYTF
13 | once | TRBD1 | TRBJ1-4 | TRBV7-2 | TGTGCCAGCAGCAAAGACAGGGAAGAAAAACTGTTTTTT | CASSKDREEKLFF
15 | . | TRBD1 | TRBJ2-5 | TRBV27 | TGTGCCAGCACTCCTCGGACAGGGGACCAAGAGACCCAGTACTTC | CASTPRTGDQETQYF
16 | few | TRBD1 | TRBJ2-7 | TRBV11-2 | TGTGCCAGCAGCAGGAAACGGGACAGGGACTCCTACGAGCAGTACTTC | CASSRKRDRDSYEQYF
16 | . | . | TRBJ1-5 | TRBV2 | TGTGCCAGCAGTGCCGAGGCAGGGCCTTTTGATCAGCCCCAGCATTTT | CASSAEAGPFDQPQHF
16 | . | . | TRBJ1-2 | TRBV21-1 | TGTGCCACGAGGGCGCACGGGACAGGGGTTCACTATGGCTACACCTTC | CATRAHGTGVHYGYTF
12 | once | . | TRBJ2-3 | TRBV6-5 | TGTGCCAGCATGAGGGATTGGGATACGCAGTATTTT | CASMRDWDTQYF
14 | . | . | TRBJ2-7 | TRBV6-2/TRBV6-3 | TGTGCCAGCAATTATCGTGAGACAGCCGAGGTGCAGTACTTC | CASNYRETAEVQYF
10 | . | . | TRBJ2-1 | TRBV2 | TGTGCCAGCAGTGAAGTCCAGGAGTTCTTC | CASSEVQEFF
13 | . | . | TRBJ1-2 | TRBV15 | TGTGCCACCAGCAGAGATCGCGGCGGAGGCTACACCTTC | CATSRDRGGGYTF
13 | . | TRBD1 | TRBJ2-1 | TRBV6-4 | TGTGCCAGCAGCGGACAGGGGATCAATGAGCAGTTCTTC | CASSGQGINEQFF
14 | . | . | TRBJ2-1 | TRBV7-9 | TGTGCCAGCAGCTTAGTGGAAGGTAGCGCTGAGCAGTTCTTC | CASSLVEGSAEQFF
16 | . | . | TRBJ1-6 | TRBV10-2 | TGCGCCAGCAGTTGGGCCCCCACGGCCGATAATTCACCCCTCCACTTT | CASSWAPTADNSPLHF